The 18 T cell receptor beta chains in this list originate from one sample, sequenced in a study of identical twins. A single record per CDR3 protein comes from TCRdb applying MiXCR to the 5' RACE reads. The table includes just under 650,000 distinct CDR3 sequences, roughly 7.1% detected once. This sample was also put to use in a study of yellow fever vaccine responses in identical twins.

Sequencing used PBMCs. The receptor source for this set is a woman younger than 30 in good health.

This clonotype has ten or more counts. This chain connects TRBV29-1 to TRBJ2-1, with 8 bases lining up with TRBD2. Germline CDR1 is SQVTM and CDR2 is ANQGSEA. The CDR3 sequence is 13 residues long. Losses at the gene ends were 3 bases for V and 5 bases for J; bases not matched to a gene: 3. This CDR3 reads CSVDGGANNEQFF. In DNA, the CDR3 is TGCAGCGTTGACGGGGGGGCCAACAATGAGCAGTTCTTC.

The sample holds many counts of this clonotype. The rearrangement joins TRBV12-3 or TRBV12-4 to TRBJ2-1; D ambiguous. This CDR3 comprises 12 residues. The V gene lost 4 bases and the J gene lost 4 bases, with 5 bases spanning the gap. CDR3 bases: TGTGCCAGCAGTTCGCAGTACAATGAGCAGTTCTTC. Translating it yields CASSSQYNEQFF.

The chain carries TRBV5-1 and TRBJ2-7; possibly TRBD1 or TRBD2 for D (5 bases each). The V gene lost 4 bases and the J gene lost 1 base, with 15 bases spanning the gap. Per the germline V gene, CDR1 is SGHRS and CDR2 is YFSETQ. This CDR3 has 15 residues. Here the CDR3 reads CASSLRDALSYEQYV. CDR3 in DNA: TGCGCCAGCAGCCTAAGGGACGCCCTTTCCTACGAGCAGTACGTC.

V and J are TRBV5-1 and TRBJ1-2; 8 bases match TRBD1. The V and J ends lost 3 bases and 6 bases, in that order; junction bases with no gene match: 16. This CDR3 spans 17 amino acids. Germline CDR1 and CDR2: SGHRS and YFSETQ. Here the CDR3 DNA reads TGCGCCAGCAGCTCGTACACGACGGGACAGGTAAAACATGGCTACACCTTC. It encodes CASSSYTTGQVKHGYTF. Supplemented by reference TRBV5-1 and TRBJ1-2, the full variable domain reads KAGVTQTPRYLIKTRGQQVTLSCSPISGHRSVSWYQQTPGQGLQFLFEYFSETQRNKGNFPGRFSGRQFSNSRSEMNVSTLELGDSALYLCASSSYTTGQVKHGYTFGSGTRLTVV.

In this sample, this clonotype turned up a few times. The CDR3 reads CASSLESAAYEQYF. CDR3 bases: TGTGCCAGCAGCTTAGAGTCTGCGGCCTACGAGCAGTACTTC. The chain recombines TRBV7-9 with TRBJ2-7; D gene ambiguous. Germline-derived CDR1 and CDR2 are SEHNR and FQNEAQ (reference sequence). V was cut by 1 base and J by 2 bases, with 9 bases left in between. The CDR3 covers 14 residues. The whole variable domain, filled in from reference TRBV7-9 and TRBJ2-7, reads DTGVSQNPRHKITKRGQNVTFRCDPISEHNRLYWYRQTLGQGPEFLTYFQNEAQLEKSRLLSDRFSAERPKGSFSTLEIQRTEQGDSAMYLCASSLESAAYEQYFGPGTRLTVT.

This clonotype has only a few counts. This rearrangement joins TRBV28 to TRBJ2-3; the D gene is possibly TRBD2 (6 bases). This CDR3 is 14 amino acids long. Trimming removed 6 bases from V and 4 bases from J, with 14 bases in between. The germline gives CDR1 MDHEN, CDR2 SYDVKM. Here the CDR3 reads CASRWRGMADTQYF. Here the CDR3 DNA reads TGTGCCAGCAGATGGCGGGGTATGGCAGATACGCAGTATTTT.

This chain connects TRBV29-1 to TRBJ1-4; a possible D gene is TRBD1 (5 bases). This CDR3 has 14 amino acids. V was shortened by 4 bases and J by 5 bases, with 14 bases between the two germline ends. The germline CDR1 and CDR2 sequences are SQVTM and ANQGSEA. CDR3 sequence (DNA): TGCAGCGTTGTTGGAGGGACGGAAAATGAAAAACTGTTTTTT. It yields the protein CSVVGGTENEKLFF.

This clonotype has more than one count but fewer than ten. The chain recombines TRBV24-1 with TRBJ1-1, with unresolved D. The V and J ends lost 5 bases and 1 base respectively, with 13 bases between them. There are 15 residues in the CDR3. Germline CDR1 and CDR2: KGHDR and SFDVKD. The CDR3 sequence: CATSASWAENTEAFF. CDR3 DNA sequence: TGTGCCACCAGTGCATCTTGGGCGGAGAACACTGAAGCTTTCTTT.

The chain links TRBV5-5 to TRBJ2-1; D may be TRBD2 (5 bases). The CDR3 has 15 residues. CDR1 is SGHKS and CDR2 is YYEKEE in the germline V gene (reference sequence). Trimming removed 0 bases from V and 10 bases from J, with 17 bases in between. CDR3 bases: TGTGCCAGCAGCTTGGGAAGCGCGAGGGCCGACGAGCAGTTCTTC. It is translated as CASSLGSARADEQFF.

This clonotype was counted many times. The CDR3 sequence: CASSYPIRGQTTYGYTF. The CDR3 coding sequence is TGTGCCAGCAGTTACCCCATACGGGGACAGACGACGTATGGCTACACCTTC. The V gene is TRBV6-2 or TRBV6-3, the J gene TRBJ1-2; 7 nucleotides line up with TRBD1. With V trimmed by 2 bases and J by 5 bases, 14 bases remained unmatched. CDR3 length: 17 amino acids. The V gene's germline CDR1 is MNHEY and CDR2 SVGEGT.

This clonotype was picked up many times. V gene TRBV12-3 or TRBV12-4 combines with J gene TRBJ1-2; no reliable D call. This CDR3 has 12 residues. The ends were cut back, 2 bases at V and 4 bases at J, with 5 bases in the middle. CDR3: CASSLSVYGYTF. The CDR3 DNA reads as TGTGCCAGCAGTTTATCCGTCTATGGCTACACCTTC.

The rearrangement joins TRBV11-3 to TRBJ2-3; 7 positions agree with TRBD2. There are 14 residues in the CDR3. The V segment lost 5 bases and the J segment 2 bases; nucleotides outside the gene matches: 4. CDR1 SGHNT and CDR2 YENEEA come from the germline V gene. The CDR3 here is CASSQRGPTDTQYF. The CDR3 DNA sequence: TGTGCCAGCAGCCAGCGGGGACCCACAGATACGCAGTATTTT.

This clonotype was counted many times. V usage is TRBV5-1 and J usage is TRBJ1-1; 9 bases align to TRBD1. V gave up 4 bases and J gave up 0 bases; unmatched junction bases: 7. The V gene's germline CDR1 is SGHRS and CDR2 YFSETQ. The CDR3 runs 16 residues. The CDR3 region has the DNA TGCGCCAGCAGCCCCGGGACAGGGCAAATGAACACTGAAGCTTTCTTT. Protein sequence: CASSPGTGQMNTEAFF.

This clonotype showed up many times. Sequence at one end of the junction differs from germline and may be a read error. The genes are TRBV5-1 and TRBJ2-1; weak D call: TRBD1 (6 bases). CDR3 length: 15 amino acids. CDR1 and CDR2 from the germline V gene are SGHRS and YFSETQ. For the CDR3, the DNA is TGTGCCAGCAGTTTGTCCAGGGGTTCCTACAATGAGCAGTTCTTC. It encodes CASSLSRGSYNEQFF.

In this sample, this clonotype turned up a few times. CDR3 sequence: CASSLAGQPVGSGANVLTF. In DNA, the CDR3 is TGTGCCAGCAGTTTGGCCGGGCAGCCTGTCGGCTCTGGGGCCAACGTCCTGACTTTC. The chain recombines TRBV27 with TRBJ2-6; D is ambiguous. CDR1 and CDR2 (germline): MNHEY, SMNVEV (reference sequence). V was pared by 3 bases and J by 0 bases, with 18 bases between. The CDR3 length is 19 residues.

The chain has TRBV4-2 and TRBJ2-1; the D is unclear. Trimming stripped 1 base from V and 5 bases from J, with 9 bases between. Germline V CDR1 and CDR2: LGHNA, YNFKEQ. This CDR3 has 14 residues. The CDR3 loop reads CASSQAKGDNEQFF. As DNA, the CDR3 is TGTGCCAGCAGCCAAGCTAAGGGCGACAATGAGCAGTTCTTC.

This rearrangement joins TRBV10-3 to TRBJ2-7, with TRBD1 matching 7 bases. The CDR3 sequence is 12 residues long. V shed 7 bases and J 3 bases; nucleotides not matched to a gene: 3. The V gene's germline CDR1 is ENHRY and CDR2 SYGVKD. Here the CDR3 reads CAIMGDSYEQYF. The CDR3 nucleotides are TGTGCCATCATGGGGGACAGCTACGAGCAGTACTTC.

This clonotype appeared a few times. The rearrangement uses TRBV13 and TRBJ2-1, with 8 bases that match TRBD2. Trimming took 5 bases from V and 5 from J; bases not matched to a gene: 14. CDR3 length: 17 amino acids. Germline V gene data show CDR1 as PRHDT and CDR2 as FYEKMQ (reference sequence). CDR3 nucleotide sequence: TGTGCCAGCAGCCCTGGCGGGAGCGGGAGTGTAGACAATGAGCAGTTCTTC. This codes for CASSPGGSGSVDNEQFF.